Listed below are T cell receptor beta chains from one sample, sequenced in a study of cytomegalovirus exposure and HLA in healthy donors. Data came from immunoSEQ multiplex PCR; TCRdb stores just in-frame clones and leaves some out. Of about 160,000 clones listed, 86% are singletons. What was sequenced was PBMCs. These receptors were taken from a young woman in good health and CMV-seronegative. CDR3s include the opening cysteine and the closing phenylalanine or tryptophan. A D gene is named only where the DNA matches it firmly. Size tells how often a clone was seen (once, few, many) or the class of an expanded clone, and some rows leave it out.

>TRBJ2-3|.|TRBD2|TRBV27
CASRAKSGTYTDTQYF
TGTGCCAGCAGGGCCAAAAGCGGGACTTACACAGATACGCAGTATTTT
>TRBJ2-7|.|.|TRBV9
CASSVAAGEGRYEQYF
TGTGCCAGCAGCGTAGCTGCAGGGGAGGGCCGCTACGAGCAGTACTTC
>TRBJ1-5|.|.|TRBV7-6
CASSQRAGGQRSNQPQHF
TGTGCCAGCAGCCAACGAGCGGGGGGGCAAAGAAGCAATCAGCCCCAGCATTTT
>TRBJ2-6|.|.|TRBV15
CATSLRVRSGANVLTF
TGTGCCACCAGTCTCAGGGTGCGCTCTGGGGCCAACGTCCTGACTTTC
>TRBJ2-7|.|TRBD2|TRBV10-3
CAISESGAPSGRRRLIYEQYF
TGTGCCATCAGTGAGTCGGGCGCGCCTAGCGGGAGGAGACGGCTCATCTACGAGCAGTACTTC
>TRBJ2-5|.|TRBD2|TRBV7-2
CASSPPSGRGETQYF
TGTGCCAGCAGCCCCCCTAGCGGGAGAGGAGAGACCCAGTACTTC
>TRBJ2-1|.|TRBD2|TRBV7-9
CASSLIAGNNEQFF
TGTGCCAGCAGCTTGATAGCGGGGAACAATGAGCAGTTCTTC
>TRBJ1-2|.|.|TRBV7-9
CASSHASGTNGYTF
TGTGCCAGCAGCCACGCGAGCGGGACAAATGGCTACACCTTC
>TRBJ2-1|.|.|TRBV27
CASSFPGLHNEQFF
TGTGCCAGCAGTTTCCCGGGACTCCACAATGAGCAGTTCTTC
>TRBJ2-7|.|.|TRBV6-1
CASSEIWTDYEQYF
TGTGCCAGCAGTGAAATTTGGACTGACTACGAGCAGTACTTC
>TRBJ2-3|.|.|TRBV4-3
CASSQDRWEIIDTQYF
TGCGCCAGCAGCCAAGATAGGTGGGAGATAATAGATACGCAGTATTTT
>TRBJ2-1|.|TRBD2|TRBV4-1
CASSQDAYGGIINEQFF
TGCGCCAGCAGCCAAGATGCCTACGGGGGGATTATTAATGAGCAGTTCTTC
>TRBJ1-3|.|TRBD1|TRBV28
CASSLSTGTAGNTIYF
TGTGCCAGCAGTTTATCGACGGGGACAGCTGGAAACACCATATATTTT
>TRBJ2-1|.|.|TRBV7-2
CASSWARDNEQFF
TGTGCCAGCAGCTGGGCCAGGGACAATGAGCAGTTCTTC
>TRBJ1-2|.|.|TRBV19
CASSMDRPNYGYTF
TGTGCCAGTAGTATGGACAGACCCAACTATGGCTACACCTTC
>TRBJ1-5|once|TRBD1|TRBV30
CAFNTGGTSNQPQHF
TGTGCCTTCAACACAGGGGGAACGAGCAATCAGCCCCAGCATTTT
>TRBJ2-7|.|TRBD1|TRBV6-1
CALRTGGFDEQYF
TGTGCCTTAAGGACAGGGGGTTTCGACGAGCAGTACTTC
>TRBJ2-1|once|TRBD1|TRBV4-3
CASSPDGRGRNEQFF
TGCGCCAGCAGTCCGGATGGCAGGGGGCGCAATGAGCAGTTCTTC
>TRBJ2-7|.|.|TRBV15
CATSRAPQRGLGEQYF
TGTGCCACCAGCAGAGCCCCCCAGCGAGGGTTGGGTGAGCAGTACTTC
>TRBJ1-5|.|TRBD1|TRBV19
CASSIGTGGLVQPQHF
TGTGCCAGTAGTATAGGGACAGGGGGTCTTGTTCAGCCCCAGCATTTT
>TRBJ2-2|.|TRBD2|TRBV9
CASSSGLADMNTGELFF
TGTGCCAGCAGTTCCGGACTAGCGGACATGAACACCGGGGAGCTGTTTTTT
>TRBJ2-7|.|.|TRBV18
CASSPISPRQGSNYEQYF
TGTGCCAGCTCACCCATCTCACCGCGGCAGGGCTCAAACTACGAGCAGTACTTC
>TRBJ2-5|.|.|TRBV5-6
CASSFQGLGTEETQYF
TGTGCCAGCAGTTTCCAGGGCCTTGGTACCGAAGAGACCCAGTACTTC
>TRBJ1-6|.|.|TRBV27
CASRGAIPGGINSPLHF
TGTGCCAGCCGGGGTGCTATCCCGGGCGGAATAAATTCACCCCTCCACTTT
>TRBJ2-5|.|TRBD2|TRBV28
CASSDQAGNLQETQYF
TGTGCCAGCAGTGACCAAGCGGGGAATCTCCAAGAGACCCAGTACTTC
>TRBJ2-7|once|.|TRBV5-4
CASSLQGTTYEQYF
TGTGCCAGCAGTCTTCAGGGGACAACCTACGAGCAGTACTTC
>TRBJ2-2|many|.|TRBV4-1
CASSQETGYGGELFF
TGCGCCAGCAGCCAAGAAACAGGCTACGGCGGGGAGCTGTTTTTT
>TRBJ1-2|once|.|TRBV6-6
CASSFPSPGGYTF
TGTGCCAGCAGTTTTCCTTCGCCGGGTGGCTACACCTTC
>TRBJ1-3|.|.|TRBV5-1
CASSLDRAGNTIYF
TGCGCCAGCAGCTTGGACAGGGCTGGAAACACCATATATTTT
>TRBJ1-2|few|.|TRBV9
CASSVEEDYGYTF
TGTGCCAGCAGCGTAGAGGAGGATTATGGCTACACCTTC
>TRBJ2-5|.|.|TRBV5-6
CASSLGRRETQYF
TGTGCCAGCAGCTTGGGACGGAGGGAGACCCAGTACTTC
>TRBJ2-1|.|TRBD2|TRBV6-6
CASSPEGGRTQFF
TGTGCCAGCAGCCCCGAGGGCGGGAGAACACAGTTCTTC
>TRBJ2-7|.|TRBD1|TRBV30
CAWSLGTGGMSLYEQYF
TGTGCCTGGAGCCTGGGTACAGGGGGCATGAGTCTCTACGAGCAGTACTTC
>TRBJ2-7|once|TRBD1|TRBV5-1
CASSTGQGLPNEQYF
TGCGCCAGCAGCACGGGACAGGGGCTGCCTAACGAGCAGTACTTC
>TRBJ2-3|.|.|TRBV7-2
CASSSGGQGTQYF
TGTGCCAGCAGTTCGGGGGGCCAGGGTACGCAGTATTTT
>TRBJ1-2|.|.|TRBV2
CASTTENYGYTF
TGTGCCAGCACGACAGAGAACTATGGCTACACCTTC
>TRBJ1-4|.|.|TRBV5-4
CASSLAGGTNEKLFF
TGTGCCAGCAGCTTGGCCGGGGGGACTAATGAAAAACTGTTTTTT
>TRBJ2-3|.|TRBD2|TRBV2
CACSSGPFTDTQYF
TGTGCCTGCTCTAGCGGGCCCTTCACAGATACGCAGTATTTT
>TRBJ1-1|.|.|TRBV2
CASSVTSNTEAFF
TGTGCCAGCAGTGTTACGAGCAACACTGAAGCTTTCTTT
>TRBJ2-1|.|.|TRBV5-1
CASSGADQGKDEQFF
TGCGCCAGCAGCGGCGCCGACCAGGGTAAGGATGAGCAGTTCTTC
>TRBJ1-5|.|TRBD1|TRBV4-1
CASSQGDSGFQPQHF
TGCGCCAGCAGCCAAGGGGACAGCGGGTTCCAGCCCCAGCATTTT